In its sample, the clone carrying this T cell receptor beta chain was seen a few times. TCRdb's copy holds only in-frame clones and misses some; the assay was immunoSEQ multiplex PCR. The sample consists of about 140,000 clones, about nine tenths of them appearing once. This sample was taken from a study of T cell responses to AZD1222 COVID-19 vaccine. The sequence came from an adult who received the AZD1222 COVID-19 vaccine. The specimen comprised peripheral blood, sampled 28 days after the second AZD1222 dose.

The CDR3 protein is CAWRVRRVRSEQYF. The DNA of the CDR3 is TGTGCCTGGAGAGTCCGTCGGGTCAGGAGCGAGCAGTACTTC. V is TRBV30 and J is TRBJ2-7; no clear D. CDR3 length: 14 residues. The V end lost 3 bases, the J end lost 6 bases, and 18 bases lay between the germline ends. Germline V gives CDR1 GTSNPN, CDR2 SVGIG (reference sequence).